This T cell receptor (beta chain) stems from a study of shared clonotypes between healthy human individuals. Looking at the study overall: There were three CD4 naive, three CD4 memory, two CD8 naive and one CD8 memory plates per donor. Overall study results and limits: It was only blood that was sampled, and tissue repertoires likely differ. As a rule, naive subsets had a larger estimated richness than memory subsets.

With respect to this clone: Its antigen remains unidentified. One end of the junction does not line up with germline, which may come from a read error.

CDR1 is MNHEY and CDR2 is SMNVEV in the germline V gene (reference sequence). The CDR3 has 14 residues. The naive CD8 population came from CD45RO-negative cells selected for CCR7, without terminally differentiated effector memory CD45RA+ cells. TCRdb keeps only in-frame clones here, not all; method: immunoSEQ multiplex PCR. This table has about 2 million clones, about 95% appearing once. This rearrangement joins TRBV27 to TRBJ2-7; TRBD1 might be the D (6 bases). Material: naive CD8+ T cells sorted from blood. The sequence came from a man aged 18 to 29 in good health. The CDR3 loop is CAGSPYRAGGEQYF. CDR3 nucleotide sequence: TGTGCCGGCAGTCCATACAGGGCCGGTGGGGAGCAGTACTTC.